The 8 T cell receptor beta chains reported below all come from one sample, sequenced in a study of blood T cells in healthy people across ages. Using a J-beta primer mix together with a sample-barcoded 5' primer, a second PCR was run for roughly 6 to 11 cycles. MiXCR, run by TCRdb on the 5' RACE reads, gives a single entry per CDR3 protein. The sample records hundreds of thousands of distinct CDR3 sequences, around 52% being singletons. The sample was blood. The receptors were gathered from a woman older than 75 in good health.

This clonotype was recorded many times. The rearrangement joins TRBV20-1 to TRBJ2-1; a weak D match, TRBD1 (6 bases). This CDR3 is built from 14 residues. Trimming left V 1 base short and J 6 bases short, with 13 bases between. Germline V gene data show CDR1 as DFQATT and CDR2 as SNEGSKA (reference sequence). CDR3 region: CSARVGQGFNEQFF. The CDR3 DNA reads as TGCAGTGCTAGAGTGGGCCAGGGGTTCAATGAGCAGTTCTTC.

The table lists this clonotype with many counts. The chain combines TRBV7-2 with TRBJ2-7; D is possibly TRBD2 (6 bases). The CDR3 is made up of 15 amino acids. Germline CDR1 is SGHTA and CDR2 is FQGNSA. Trimming removed 5 bases at V and 3 bases at J, with 17 bases between. The CDR3 loop reads CASSDPGRTLYEQYF. CDR3 nucleotide sequence: TGTGCCAGCAGCGACCCAGGGAGGACACTCTACGAGCAGTACTTC.

Many counts were recorded for this clonotype. The gene calls are TRBV7-3 and TRBJ2-3; D unclear. The V end was cut by 2 bases, the J end by 1 base, with 7 bases between. CDR3 size: 14 residues. The germline V gene has CDR1 SGHTA and CDR2 FQGTGA. DNA for the CDR3: TGTGCCAGCAGCTTACTTGGGCGCACAGATACGCAGTATTTT. Protein: CASSLLGRTDTQYF.

This clonotype was found a few times. The chain combines TRBV5-5 with TRBJ2-7; D possibly corresponds to TRBD2 (7 bases). The V end lost 4 bases, the J end lost 3 bases, and 14 bases lay between the germline ends. Looked up from germline, CDR1 is SGHKS and CDR2 is YYEKEE (reference sequence). The length of the CDR3 is 14 residues. The CDR3 coding sequence is TGTGCCAGCAGCCAGGGGAGGGATGTCTACGAGCAGTACTTC. As protein: CASSQGRDVYEQYF.

Of note for this clonotype: A single base separates this from a much larger clone, so it may be a read error. The genes are TRBV5-5 and TRBJ2-3; D perhaps matches TRBD1 (6 bases). This CDR3 is built from 14 residues. In germline, CDR1 is SGHKS, CDR2 YYEKEE (reference sequence). Between the trimmed V and J ends, which lost 6 bases and 1 base, there was a span of 12 bases. The CDR3 region has the DNA TGTGCCAGCACCCTACAGGGAGGCACAGATACGCAGTATTTT. This sequence encodes CASTLQGGTDTQYF. Complete variable domain (other parts from reference TRBV5-5 and TRBJ2-3): DAGVTQSPTHLIKTRGQQVTLRCSPISGHKSVSWYQQVLGQGPQFIFQYYEKEERGRGNFPDRFSARQFPNYSSELNVNALLLGDSALYLCASTLQGGTDTQYFGPGTRLTVL.

A few counts support this clonotype. J is TRBJ1-1 and V is TRBV2, with TRBD1 matching over 10 bases. The ends lost 3 bases at V and 0 bases at J; junction bases unmatched: 4. Per germline, CDR1 SNHLY and CDR2 FYNNEI. The CDR3 spans 16 residues. Here the CDR3 reads CASSEGQGKMNTEAFF. The CDR3 bases are TGTGCCAGCAGTGAGGGACAGGGGAAGATGAACACTGAAGCTTTCTTT.

The chain recombines TRBV11-2 with TRBJ1-1; D is perhaps TRBD1 (6 bases). Trimming took off 1 base at V and 5 bases at J, with 8 bases between the two ends. Germline V lookup: CDR1 SGHAT, CDR2 FQNNGV. The CDR3 is 13 amino acids. The CDR3 protein is CASSLARGTEAFF. The CDR3 coding sequence is TGTGCCAGCAGCTTAGCCAGGGGAACTGAAGCTTTCTTT.

The V call is TRBV12-3 or TRBV12-4, the J call TRBJ2-4; D might be TRBD1 (5 bases). V was cut by 6 bases and J by 3 bases, with 15 bases left in between. The CDR3 runs to 15 residues. The DNA of the CDR3 is TGTGCCAGCAGGGAGACGGGTCAGGGCAAAAACATTCAGTACTTC. Its protein product is CASRETGQGKNIQYF.